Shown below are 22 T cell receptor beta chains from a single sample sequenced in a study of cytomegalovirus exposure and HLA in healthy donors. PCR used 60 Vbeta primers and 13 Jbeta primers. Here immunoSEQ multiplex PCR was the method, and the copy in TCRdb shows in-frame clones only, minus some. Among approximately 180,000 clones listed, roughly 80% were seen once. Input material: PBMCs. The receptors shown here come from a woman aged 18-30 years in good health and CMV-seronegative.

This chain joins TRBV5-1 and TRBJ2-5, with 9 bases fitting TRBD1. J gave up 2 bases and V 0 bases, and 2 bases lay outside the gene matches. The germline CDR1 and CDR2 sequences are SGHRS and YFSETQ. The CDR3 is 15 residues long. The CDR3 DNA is TGCGCCAGCAGCTTGGTGGGGACAGGGCAAGAGACCCAGTACTTC. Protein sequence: CASSLVGTGQETQYF.

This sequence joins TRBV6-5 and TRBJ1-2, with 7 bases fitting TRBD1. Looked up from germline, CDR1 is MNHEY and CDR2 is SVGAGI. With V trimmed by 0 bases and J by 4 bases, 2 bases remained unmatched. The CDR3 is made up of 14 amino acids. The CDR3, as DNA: TGTGCCAGCAGTTACTCCCGGGACAGCTATGGCTACACCTTC. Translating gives CASSYSRDSYGYTF.

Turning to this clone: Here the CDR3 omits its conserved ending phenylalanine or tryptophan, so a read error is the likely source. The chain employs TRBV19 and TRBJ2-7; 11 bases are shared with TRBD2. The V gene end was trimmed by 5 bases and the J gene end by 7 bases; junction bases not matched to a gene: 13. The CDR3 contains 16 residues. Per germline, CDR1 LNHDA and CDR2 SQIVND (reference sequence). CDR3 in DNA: TGTGCCAGTAGTCCCTACTCGACTAGCGGGGTGAGGGAGCAGTACCTC. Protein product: CASSPYSTSGVREQYL.

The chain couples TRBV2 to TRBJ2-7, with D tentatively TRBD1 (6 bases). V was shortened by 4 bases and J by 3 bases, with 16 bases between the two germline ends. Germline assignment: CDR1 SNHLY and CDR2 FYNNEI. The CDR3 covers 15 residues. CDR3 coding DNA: TGTGCCAGCAGTGTGGGACAAGGGGGATACTACGAGCAGTACTTC. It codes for CASSVGQGGYYEQYF.

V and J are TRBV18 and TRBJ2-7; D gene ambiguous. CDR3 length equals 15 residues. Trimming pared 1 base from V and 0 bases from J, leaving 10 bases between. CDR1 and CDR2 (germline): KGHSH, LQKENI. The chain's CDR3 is CASSPLRKDSYEQYV. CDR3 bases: TGTGCCAGCTCACCACTGCGAAAGGACTCCTACGAGCAGTACGTC.

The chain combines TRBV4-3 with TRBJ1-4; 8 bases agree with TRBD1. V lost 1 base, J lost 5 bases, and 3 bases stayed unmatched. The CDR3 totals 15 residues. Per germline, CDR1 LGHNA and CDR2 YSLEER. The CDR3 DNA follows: TGCGCCAGCAGCCAAGGGGGGACAGGCAATGAAAAACTGTTTTTT. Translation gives CASSQGGTGNEKLFF.

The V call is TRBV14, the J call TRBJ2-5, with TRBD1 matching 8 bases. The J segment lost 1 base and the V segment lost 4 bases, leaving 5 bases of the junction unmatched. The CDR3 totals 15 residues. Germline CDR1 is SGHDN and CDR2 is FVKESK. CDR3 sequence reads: CASSPGTGFQETQYF. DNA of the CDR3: TGTGCCAGCAGCCCCGGGACAGGATTCCAAGAGACCCAGTACTTC. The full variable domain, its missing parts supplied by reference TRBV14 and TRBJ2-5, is EAGVTQFPSHSVIEKGQTVTLRCDPISGHDNLYWYRRVMGKEIKFLLHFVKESKQDESGMPNNRFLAERTGGTYSTLKVQPAELEDSGVYFCASSPGTGFQETQYFGPGTRLLVL.

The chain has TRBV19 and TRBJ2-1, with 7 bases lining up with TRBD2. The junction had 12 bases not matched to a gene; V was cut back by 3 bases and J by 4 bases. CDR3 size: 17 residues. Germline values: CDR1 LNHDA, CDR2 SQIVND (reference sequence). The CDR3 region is CASSMAGDSFSYNEQFF. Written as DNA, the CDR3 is TGTGCCAGTAGTATGGCGGGAGACTCCTTTTCATACAATGAGCAGTTCTTC.

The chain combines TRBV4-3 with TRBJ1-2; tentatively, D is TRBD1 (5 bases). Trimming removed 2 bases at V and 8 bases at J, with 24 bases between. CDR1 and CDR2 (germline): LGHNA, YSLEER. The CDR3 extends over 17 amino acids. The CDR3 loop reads CASSQSSRGIGASGYTF. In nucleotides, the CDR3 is TGCGCCAGCAGCCAAAGTAGTAGAGGAATAGGGGCGAGCGGCTACACCTTC.

CDR3 residues: CASSMEGPTGELFF. The CDR3 bases are TGTGCCAGTAGTATGGAGGGTCCGACCGGGGAGCTGTTTTTT. The rearrangement uses TRBV19 and TRBJ2-2; possible D gene TRBD2, 6 bases. The CDR3 has 14 amino acids. Between the trimmed V and J ends, which lost 3 bases and 5 bases, there was a span of 10 bases. The germline V gene has CDR1 LNHDA and CDR2 SQIVND (reference sequence). The variable domain in full, with the rest retrieved from reference TRBV19 and TRBJ2-2, is DGGITQSPKYLFRKEGQNVTLSCEQNLNHDAMYWYRQDPGQGLRLIYYSQIVNDFQKGDIAEGYSVSREKKESFPLTVTSAQKNPTAFYLCASSMEGPTGELFFGEGSRLTVL.

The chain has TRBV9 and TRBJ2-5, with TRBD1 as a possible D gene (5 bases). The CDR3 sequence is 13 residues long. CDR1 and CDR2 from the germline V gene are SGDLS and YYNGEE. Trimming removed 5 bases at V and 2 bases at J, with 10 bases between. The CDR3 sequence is CASSLRQQETQYF. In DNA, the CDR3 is TGTGCCAGCAGTTTAAGACAGCAAGAGACCCAGTACTTC.

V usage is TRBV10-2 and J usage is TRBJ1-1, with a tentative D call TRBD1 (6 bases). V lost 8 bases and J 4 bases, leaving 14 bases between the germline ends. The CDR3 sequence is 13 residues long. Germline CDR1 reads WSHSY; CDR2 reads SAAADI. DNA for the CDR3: TGCGCCAGCGGGGAACAGGGAAGCACTGAAGCTTTCTTT. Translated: CASGEQGSTEAFF.

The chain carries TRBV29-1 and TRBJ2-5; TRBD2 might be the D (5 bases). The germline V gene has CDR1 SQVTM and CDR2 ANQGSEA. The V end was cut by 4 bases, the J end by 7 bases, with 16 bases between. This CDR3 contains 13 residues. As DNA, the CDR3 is TGCAGCGTTGCGGGTCAAGAGGGCGTGACCCAGTACTTC. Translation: CSVAGQEGVTQYF.

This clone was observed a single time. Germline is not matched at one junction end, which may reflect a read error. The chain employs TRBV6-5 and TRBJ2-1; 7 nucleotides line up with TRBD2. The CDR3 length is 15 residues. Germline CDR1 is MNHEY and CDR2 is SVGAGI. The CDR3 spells CGSRESGTPGNEQFF. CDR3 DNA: TGTGGCAGCAGGGAGAGCGGGACCCCGGGCAATGAGCAGTTCTTC.

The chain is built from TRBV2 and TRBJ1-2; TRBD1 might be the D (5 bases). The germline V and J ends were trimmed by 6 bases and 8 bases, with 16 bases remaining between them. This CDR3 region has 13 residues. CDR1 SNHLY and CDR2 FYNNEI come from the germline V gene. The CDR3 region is CASSLDSSGGYTF. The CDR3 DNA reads TGTGCCAGCAGCCTCGACAGCAGTGGCGGCTACACCTTC.

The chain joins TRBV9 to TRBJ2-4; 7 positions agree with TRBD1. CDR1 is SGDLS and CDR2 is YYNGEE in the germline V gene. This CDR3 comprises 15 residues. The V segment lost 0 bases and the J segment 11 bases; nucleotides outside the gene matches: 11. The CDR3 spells CASSVEGQKADLQYF. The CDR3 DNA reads TGTGCCAGCAGCGTAGAGGGACAGAAGGCCGACCTTCAGTACTTC.

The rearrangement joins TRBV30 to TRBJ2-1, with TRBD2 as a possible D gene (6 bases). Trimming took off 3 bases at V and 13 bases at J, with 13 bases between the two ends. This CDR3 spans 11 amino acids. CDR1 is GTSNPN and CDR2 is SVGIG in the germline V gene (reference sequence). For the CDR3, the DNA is TGTGCCTGGAGGGAGGGGCCAGGACAGTTCTTC. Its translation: CAWREGPGQFF.

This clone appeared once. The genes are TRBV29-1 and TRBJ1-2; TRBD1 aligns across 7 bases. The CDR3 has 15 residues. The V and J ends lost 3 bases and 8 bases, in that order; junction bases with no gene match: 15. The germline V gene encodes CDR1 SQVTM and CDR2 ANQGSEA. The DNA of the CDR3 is TGCAGCGTTGACACCTTAGGGACAGCTTATGCCGGCTACACCTTC. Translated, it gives CSVDTLGTAYAGYTF.

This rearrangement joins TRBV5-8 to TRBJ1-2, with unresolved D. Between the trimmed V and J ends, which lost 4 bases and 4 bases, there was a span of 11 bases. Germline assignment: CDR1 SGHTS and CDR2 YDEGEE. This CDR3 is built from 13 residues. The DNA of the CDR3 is TGTGCCAGCAGCCTTTCAATGAGCTATGGCTACACCTTC. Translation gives CASSLSMSYGYTF.

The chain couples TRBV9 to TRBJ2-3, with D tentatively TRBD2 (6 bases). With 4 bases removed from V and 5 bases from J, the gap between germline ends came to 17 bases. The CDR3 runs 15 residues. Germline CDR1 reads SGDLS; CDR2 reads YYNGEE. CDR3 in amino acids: CASSHGDRAGDTQYF. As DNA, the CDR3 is TGTGCCAGCAGCCATGGCGACCGAGCGGGAGATACGCAGTATTTT. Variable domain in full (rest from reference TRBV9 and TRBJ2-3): DSGVTQTPKHLITATGQRVTLRCSPRSGDLSVYWYQQSLDQGLQFLIQYYNGEERAKGNILERFSAQQFPDLHSELNLSSLELGDSALYFCASSHGDRAGDTQYFGPGTRLTVL.

The DNA of the CDR3 is TGCAGCGTTGGGACAGCCAATTGGGGCTACACCTTC. It encodes CSVGTANWGYTF. V and J are TRBV29-1 and TRBJ1-2; D may be TRBD1 (6 bases). CDR3 size: 12 residues. Germline V CDR1 and CDR2: SQVTM, ANQGSEA. Trimming stripped 4 bases from V and 8 bases from J, with 14 bases between.

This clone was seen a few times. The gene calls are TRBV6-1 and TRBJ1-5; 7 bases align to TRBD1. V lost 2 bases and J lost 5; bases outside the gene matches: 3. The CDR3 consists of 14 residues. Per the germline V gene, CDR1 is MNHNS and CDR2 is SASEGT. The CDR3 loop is CASSEPGGYQPQHF. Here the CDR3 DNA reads TGTGCCAGCAGTGAACCAGGGGGTTATCAGCCCCAGCATTTT.